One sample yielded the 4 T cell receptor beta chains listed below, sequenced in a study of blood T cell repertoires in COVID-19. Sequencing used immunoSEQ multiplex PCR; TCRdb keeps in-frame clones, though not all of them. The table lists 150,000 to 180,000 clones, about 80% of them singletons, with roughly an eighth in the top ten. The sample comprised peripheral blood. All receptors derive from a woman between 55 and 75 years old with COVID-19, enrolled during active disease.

This CDR3 reads CASTPPGQGNTEAFF. CDR3 nucleotide sequence: TGTGCCAGCACCCCCCCCGGACAGGGAAACACTGAAGCTTTCTTT. The chain uses TRBV6-6 and TRBJ1-1; 8 nucleotides agree with TRBD1. There are 15 residues in the CDR3. V trimming: 7 bases; J trimming: 2 bases; junction bases outside the gene matches: 9. CDR1 and CDR2 (germline): MNHNY, SVGAGI (reference sequence).

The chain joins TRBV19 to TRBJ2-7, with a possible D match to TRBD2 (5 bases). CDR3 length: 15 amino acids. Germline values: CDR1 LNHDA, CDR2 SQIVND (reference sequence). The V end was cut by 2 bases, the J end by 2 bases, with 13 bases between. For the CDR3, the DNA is TGTGCCAGTAGTATAACGGCTGAGGGTCCCTACGAGCAGTACTTC. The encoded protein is CASSITAEGPYEQYF.

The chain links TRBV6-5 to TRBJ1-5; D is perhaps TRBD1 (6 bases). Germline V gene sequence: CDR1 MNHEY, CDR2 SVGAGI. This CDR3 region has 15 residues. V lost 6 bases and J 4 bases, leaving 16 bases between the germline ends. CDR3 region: CASRPPGHTNQPQHF. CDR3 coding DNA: TGTGCCAGCAGACCCCCGGGACATACTAATCAGCCCCAGCATTTT.

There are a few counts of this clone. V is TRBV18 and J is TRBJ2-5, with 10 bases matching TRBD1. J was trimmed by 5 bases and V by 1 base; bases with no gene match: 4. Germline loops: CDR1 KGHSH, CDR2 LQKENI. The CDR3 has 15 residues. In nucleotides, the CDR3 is TGTGCCAGCTCACCACGACAGGGGGCGTTGGAGACCCAGTACTTC. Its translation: CASSPRQGALETQYF.